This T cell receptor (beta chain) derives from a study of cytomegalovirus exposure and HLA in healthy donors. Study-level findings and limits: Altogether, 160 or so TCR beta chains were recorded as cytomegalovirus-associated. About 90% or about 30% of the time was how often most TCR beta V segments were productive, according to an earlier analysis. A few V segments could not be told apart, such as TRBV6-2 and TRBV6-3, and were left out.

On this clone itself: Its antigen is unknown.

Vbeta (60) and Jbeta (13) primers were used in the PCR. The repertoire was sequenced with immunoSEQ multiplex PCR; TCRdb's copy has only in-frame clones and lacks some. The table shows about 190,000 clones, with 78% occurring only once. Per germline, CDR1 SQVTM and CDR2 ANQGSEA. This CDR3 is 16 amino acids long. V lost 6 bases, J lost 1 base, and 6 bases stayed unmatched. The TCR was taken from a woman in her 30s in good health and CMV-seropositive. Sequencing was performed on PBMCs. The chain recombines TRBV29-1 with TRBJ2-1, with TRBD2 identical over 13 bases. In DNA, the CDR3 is TGCAGCGTGGATGGACTAGCGGGGGTATCCTACAATGAGCAGTTCTTC. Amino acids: CSVDGLAGVSYNEQFF.